The entry below gives a single T cell receptor beta chain sequence along with its context. Other DNA sequences in the sample encode the same CDR3. The germline V and J ends were trimmed by 3 bases and 3 bases, with 9 bases remaining between them. The CDR3 contains 14 residues. In germline, CDR1 is SNHLY, CDR2 FYNNEI. The method was immunoSEQ multiplex PCR; TCRdb's version includes in-frame clones alone and lacks a portion of them. The sample consists of roughly 200,000 clones, 65% to 85% of them appearing once. These data come from a study of blood T cell repertoires in COVID-19. Study-wide background: T cells, B-cell-depleted T cells, or PBMCs provided the cDNA or gDNA that served as material.

V usage is TRBV2 and J usage is TRBJ1-5, with unresolved D. The TCR comes from a woman aged 80 or older with acute or convalescent COVID-19. Sequencing input: peripheral blood. The CDR3 DNA follows: TGTGCCAGCAGTGACAGGTTAATCAATCAGCCCCAGCATTTT. As protein: CASSDRLINQPQHF.